This TCR beta chain was recovered during a study of blood T cell repertoires in COVID-19. Study details: The samples span acute and convalescent COVID-19 from the United States, Italy and Spain.

Original handling: Reference gene primer amplification gave estimated nucleated cell counts. Data came from immunoSEQ multiplex PCR; TCRdb stores just in-frame clones and leaves some out. V and J calls plus clone size are reproduced from that table; the DNA served to infer D and trimming. The table shows 200,000 or so clones, with around 84% occurring only once. The CDR3 is 16 amino acids. CDR1 is SGDLS and CDR2 is YYNGEE in the germline V gene. Trimming took 1 base from V and 0 from J, leaving 12 bases between them. Sequences were obtained from peripheral blood. The chain carries TRBV9 and TRBJ2-3, with TRBD2 as a possible D gene (6 bases). This receptor was obtained from a man aged 60 to 69 with acute or convalescent COVID-19. The CDR3 here is CASSVTAGTSTDTQYF. CDR3 coding DNA: TGTGCCAGCAGCGTAACGGCGGGGACGAGCACAGATACGCAGTATTTT.